This TCR beta chain was profiled in a study of cytomegalovirus exposure and HLA in healthy donors. Study findings and constraints: TCR beta sequences reportedly predicted the HLA-A and HLA-B alleles of most subjects accurately. By HLA locus, TCR association rates varied in a later analysis, with DRB1 showing the most and HLA-C the fewest.

With regard to this clone: Its antigen is undetermined.

The J segment lost 8 bases and the V segment lost 4 bases, leaving 10 bases of the junction unmatched. The CDR3 loop spans 13 amino acids. Germline V gene data show CDR1 as SQVTM and CDR2 as ANQGSEA. Every donor was a healthy person donating bone marrow. In the PCR, 60 Vbeta and 13 Jbeta primers were used. Clones were sequenced by immunoSEQ multiplex PCR, and TCRdb holds only the in-frame ones, with some missing. The sample carries 150,000 to 200,000 clones, 65% to 80% recorded once. The genes are TRBV29-1 and TRBJ1-2; the match to TRBD1 covers 7 bases. This sequence was found in a man between 18 and 29 years old in good health and CMV-seropositive. Sequencing input: PBMCs. In DNA form, the CDR3 reads TGCAGCGTTGTCACAGGGGTTGTGGGCGGCTACACCTTC. Translating it yields CSVVTGVVGGYTF.